The clone carrying this T cell receptor beta chain has ten or more counts. Using RNA template, CDR3s of TCR alpha and beta were amplified with iRepertoire arm-PCR. From the multiplex PCR reads, TCRdb called clonotypes with MiXCR, one entry per CDR3 protein. The table has 400,000 or so distinct CDR3 sequences, roughly two fifths seen once. This record comes from a study of glioma-infiltrating T cells. Across the study: Glioblastomas were WHO grade IV, sampled at first diagnosis; low-grade were grade II.

The sequenced sample was glioma tissue, nonneoplastic brain tissue, or PBMCs (not recorded which). The receptor was derived from a human donor with low-grade glioma or glioblastoma, undergoing nonglioma brain surgery, or in good health (not recorded which).

The CDR3 loop reads CAGMTEPTDTQYF. CDR3 bases: TGTGCCGGAATGACGGAACCGACAGATACGCAGTATTTT. The chain recombines TRBV6-1 with TRBJ2-3; D gene unclear. Trimming took off 11 bases at V and 3 bases at J, with 15 bases between the two ends. Germline V gene sequence: CDR1 MNHNS, CDR2 SASEGT. There are 13 residues in the CDR3.